This T cell receptor (beta chain) derives from a study of T-cell reconstitution after alpha-beta-depleted transplantation in children. Trimming took off 2 bases at V and 6 bases at J, with 19 bases between the two ends. The CDR3 has 15 amino acids. The germline CDR1 and CDR2 sequences are DFQATT and SNEGSKA (reference sequence). Whole-study results and caveats: At around two months after transplant, the alpha-beta T cells were reportedly derived from several hundred expanded clones that came from non-depleted graft cells. The authors attributed T-cell counts and diversity one year after transplant mostly to newly produced T cells.

Preparation of the TCRbeta library used unique molecular identifiers. Each CDR3 protein gets one entry after TCRdb re-called the PCR reads with MiXCR. The sample records 130,000 or so distinct CDR3 sequences, about 9.5% being singletons. On this clonotype itself: Its antigen is still unknown.

The chain has TRBV20-1 and TRBJ1-2; D gene uncertain. Here the sequenced sample was PBMCs, mostly from graft donor cells, taken 180 days after TCRalphabeta/CD19-depleted stem cell transplant. This TCR came from a girl under three years old who had a stem cell transplant for combined immunodeficiency, so the T cells may come from the graft donor. DNA for the CDR3: TGCAGTGCTAGAAACCAACCGGAGGCGGCGCATGGCTACACCTTC. As protein: CSARNQPEAAHGYTF.